This T cell receptor beta chain stems from a study of blood T cell repertoires in COVID-19. The wider study: Both acute and convalescent COVID-19 samples were obtained from the United States, Italy and Spain. PBMCs, B-cell-depleted T cells, or T cells provided the cDNA or gDNA that made up the material.

The authors' processing: Reference gene primers were amplified, and this amplification served to estimate nucleated cell counts. The data were produced by immunoSEQ multiplex PCR, yet TCRdb's version contains in-frame clones alone and is incomplete. V, J and clone size are taken as reported in that table, and D and trimming were inferred from the DNA itself. The sample holds 50,000 to 65,000 clones, 72% seen once. Participant-reported clinical history was the basis for cohort assignment. The CDR3 has 16 amino acids. CDR1 is LGHDT and CDR2 is YNNKEL in the germline V gene (reference sequence). Trimming removed 2 bases at V and 2 bases at J, with 16 bases between.

The V gene is TRBV3-1 (or the pseudogene TRBV3-2), the J gene TRBJ2-7; weak D call: TRBD2 (5 bases). The receptor was derived from a woman in her fifties or sixties who had been exposed to COVID-19. The sequencing sample was made of PBMCs or T cells enriched from blood (not recorded which). CDR3 loop: CASSQRMSGPTYEQYF. Here the CDR3 DNA reads TGTGCCAGCAGCCAAAGGATGAGCGGTCCGACCTACGAGCAGTACTTC.